The rows below give T cell receptor beta chains drawn from one sample of a study of cytotoxic CD8 clonotypes in ibrutinib-treated CLL. Sequencing used immunoSEQ multiplex PCR; TCRdb keeps in-frame clones, though not all of them. Found here are some 130,000 clones, roughly 90% of them singletons; the top ten hold about a tenth. The source was PBMCs, collected after 12 months of ibrutinib treatment. The origin of the receptors is a human donor with chronic lymphocytic leukemia. Each CDR3 is given with its conserved first and last residue. Fields, in order: J gene, V gene, CDR3 protein.

>TRBJ2-3|TRBV15
CATSLTSGTDTQYF
>TRBJ2-1|TRBV19
CASSIITYNEQFF
>TRBJ2-2|TRBV6-5
CASKLVLAGELFF
>TRBJ1-2|TRBV29-1
CSVVGDSPHGYTF
>TRBJ2-7|TRBV5-4
CASSLDREITEQYF
>TRBJ1-2|TRBV28
CASSFGDGRNYGYTF
>TRBJ2-1|TRBV15
CATSRELAGAHEQFF
>TRBJ2-7|TRBV4-3
CASSQEPQAAGEQYF
>TRBJ2-5|TRBV7-3
CASSLQGGAETQYF
>TRBJ2-7|TRBV15
CATSMDGYEQYF
>TRBJ2-7|TRBV9
CASSVGGGPQEQYF
>TRBJ1-3|TRBV7-9
CASSLGVSGNTIYF
>TRBJ2-5|TRBV7-3
CASSLRAGTQETQYF
>TRBJ1-2|TRBV6-5
CASSSVGLTYGYTF
>TRBJ1-5|TRBV11-2
CASSSTGAGNQPQHF
>TRBJ2-4|TRBV5-1
CASNPDGGAKNIQYF
>TRBJ1-2|TRBV10-3
CAIFGQDDYGYTF
>TRBJ1-1|TRBV28
CASSLGPGVTSEAFF
>TRBJ2-3|TRBV6-1
CASSWSTDTQYF
>TRBJ2-5|TRBV25-1
CASLRGAGETQYF
>TRBJ2-3|TRBV6-1
CASSVWGSTDTQYF
>TRBJ2-7|TRBV5-1
CASSLSTGVTYEQYF
>TRBJ2-1|TRBV7-3
CASSSGTSEQFF
>TRBJ2-5|TRBV5-1
CASSSKLHQETQYF
>TRBJ1-5|TRBV23-1
CASSQSLGNQPQHF
>TRBJ1-5|TRBV6-1
CASSEEGGGFSNQPQHF
>TRBJ2-1|TRBV5-4
CASSLGTGANEQFF
>TRBJ2-1|TRBV29-1
CSVFGLAGEDEQFF
>TRBJ2-1|TRBV18
CASSPGEGNEQFF
>TRBJ2-2|TRBV5-8
CASRKVDTGELFF
>TRBJ2-1|TRBV19
CASIRADNEQFF
>TRBJ2-7|TRBV7-9
CASSLLASYEQYF
>TRBJ1-5|TRBV30
CAAKTGGGQPQHF
>TRBJ2-5|TRBV6-1
CASEPRGTETQYF
>TRBJ2-5|TRBV4-2
CASSQEGRASGRKTQYF
>TRBJ2-5|TRBV7-9
CASSLPTGGETQYF
>TRBJ1-3|TRBV9
CASSVEGLGNTIYF
>TRBJ2-7|TRBV6-5
CASSYIAGVYEQYF
>TRBJ2-3|TRBV28
CASSLTGTGTADTQYF
>TRBJ2-3|TRBV28
CASSRTTDTQYF
>TRBJ1-4|TRBV19
CASTPEWATNEKLFF
>TRBJ2-3|TRBV7-9
CASSTTEVFGAQYF
>TRBJ2-5|TRBV27
CASSLIFGGPQETQYF
>TRBJ1-1|TRBV7-8
CASSFGQGEAFF
>TRBJ1-1|TRBV6-5
CASSYQGSTEAFF
>TRBJ2-7|TRBV27
CASSLATYGRGPGQKFYEQYF
>TRBJ2-1|TRBV4-2
CASSRPMDRDNEQFF
>TRBJ2-2|TRBV19
CASSIEGGSGGELFF
>TRBJ2-7|TRBV28
CASSFGQGYAYEQYF
>TRBJ1-4|TRBV7-9
CASSLGQDNEKLFF
>TRBJ1-2|TRBV7-9
CASGTEGYGYTF